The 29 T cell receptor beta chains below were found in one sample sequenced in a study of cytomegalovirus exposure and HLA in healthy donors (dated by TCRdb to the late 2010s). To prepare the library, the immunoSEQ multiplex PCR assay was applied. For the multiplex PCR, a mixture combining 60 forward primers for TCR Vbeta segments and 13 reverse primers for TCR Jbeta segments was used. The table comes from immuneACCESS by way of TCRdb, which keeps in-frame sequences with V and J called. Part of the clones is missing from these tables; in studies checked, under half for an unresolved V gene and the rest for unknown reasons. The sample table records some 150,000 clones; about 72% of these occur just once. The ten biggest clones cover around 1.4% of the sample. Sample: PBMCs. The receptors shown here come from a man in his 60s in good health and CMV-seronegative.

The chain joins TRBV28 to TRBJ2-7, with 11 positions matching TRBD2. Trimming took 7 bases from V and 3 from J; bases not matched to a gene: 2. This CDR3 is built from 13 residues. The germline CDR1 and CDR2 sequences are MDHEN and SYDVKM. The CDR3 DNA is TGTGCCAGCACGACTAGCGGGAACTACGAGCAGTACTTC. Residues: CASTTSGNYEQYF.

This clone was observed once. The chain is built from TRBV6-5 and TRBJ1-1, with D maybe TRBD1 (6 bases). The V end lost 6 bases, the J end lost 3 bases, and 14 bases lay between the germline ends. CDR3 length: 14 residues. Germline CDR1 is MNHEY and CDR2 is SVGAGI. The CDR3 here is CASSWGQRDTEAFF. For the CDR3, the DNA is TGTGCCAGCAGCTGGGGACAAAGAGACACTGAAGCTTTCTTT.

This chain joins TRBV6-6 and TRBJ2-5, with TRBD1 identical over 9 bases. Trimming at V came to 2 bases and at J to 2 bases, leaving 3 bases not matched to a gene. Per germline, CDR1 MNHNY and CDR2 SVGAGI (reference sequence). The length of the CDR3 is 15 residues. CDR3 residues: CASSYGTGLQETQYF. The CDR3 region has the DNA TGTGCCAGCAGTTACGGGACAGGGCTTCAAGAGACCCAGTACTTC.

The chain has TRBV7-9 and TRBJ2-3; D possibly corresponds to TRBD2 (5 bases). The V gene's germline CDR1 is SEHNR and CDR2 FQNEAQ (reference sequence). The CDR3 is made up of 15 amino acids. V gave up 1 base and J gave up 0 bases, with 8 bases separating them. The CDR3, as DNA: TGTGCCAGCAGCTTAGGTAGGACTAGCACAGATACGCAGTATTTT. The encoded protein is CASSLGRTSTDTQYF.

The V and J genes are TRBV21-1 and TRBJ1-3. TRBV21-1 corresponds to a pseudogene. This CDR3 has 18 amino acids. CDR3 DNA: TGTGCCAGCAGCATTAGGGGACTCCCCCACCTCTCTGGAAACACCATATATTTT. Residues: CASSIRGLPHLSGNTIYF.

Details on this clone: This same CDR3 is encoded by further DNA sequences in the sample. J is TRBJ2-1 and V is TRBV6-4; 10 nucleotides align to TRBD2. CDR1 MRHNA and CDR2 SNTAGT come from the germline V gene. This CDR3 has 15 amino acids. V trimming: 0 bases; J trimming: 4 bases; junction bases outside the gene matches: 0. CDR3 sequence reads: CASSDSLAGYNEQFF. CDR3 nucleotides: TGTGCCAGCAGTGACTCACTAGCGGGGTACAATGAGCAGTTCTTC.

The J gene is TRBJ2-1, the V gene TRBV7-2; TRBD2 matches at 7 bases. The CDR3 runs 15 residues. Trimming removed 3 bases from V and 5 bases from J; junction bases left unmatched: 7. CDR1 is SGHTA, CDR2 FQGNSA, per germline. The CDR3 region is CASSFRLAENNEQFF. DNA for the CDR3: TGTGCCAGCAGCTTTCGGCTAGCGGAAAACAATGAGCAGTTCTTC.

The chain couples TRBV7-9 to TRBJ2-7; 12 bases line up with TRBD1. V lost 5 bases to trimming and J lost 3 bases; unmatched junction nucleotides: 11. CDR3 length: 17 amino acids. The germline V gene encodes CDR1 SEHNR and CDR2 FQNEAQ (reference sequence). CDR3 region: CASSNSGRDRGLYEQYF. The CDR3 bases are TGTGCCAGCAGCAATAGCGGTCGGGACAGGGGGCTCTACGAGCAGTACTTC.

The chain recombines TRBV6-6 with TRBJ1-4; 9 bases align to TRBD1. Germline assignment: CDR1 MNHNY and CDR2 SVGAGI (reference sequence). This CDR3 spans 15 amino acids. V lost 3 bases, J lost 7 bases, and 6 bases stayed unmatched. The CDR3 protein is CASSYSGQGSEKLFF. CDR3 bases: TGTGCCAGCAGTTATTCCGGACAGGGGAGTGAAAAACTGTTTTTT.

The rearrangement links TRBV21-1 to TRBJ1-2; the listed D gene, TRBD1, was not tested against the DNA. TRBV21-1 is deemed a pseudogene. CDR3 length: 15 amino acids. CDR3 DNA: TGTGCCAGCAGCAAGAACAGGGGGAATGGCTATGGCTACACCTTC. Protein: CASSKNRGNGYGYTF.

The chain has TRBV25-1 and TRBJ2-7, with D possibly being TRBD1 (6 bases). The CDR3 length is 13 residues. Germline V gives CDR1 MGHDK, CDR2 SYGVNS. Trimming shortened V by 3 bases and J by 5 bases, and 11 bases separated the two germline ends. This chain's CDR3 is CASSDSNRDEQYF. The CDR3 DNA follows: TGTGCCAGCAGTGACTCCAACAGGGACGAGCAGTACTTC.

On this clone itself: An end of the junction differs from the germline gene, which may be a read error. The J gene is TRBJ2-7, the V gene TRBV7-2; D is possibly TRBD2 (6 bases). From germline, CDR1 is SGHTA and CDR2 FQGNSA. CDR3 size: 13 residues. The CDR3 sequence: CASSSDYTYGQYF. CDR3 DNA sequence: TGTGCCAGCAGCTCGGACTACACCTACGGGCAGTACTTC.

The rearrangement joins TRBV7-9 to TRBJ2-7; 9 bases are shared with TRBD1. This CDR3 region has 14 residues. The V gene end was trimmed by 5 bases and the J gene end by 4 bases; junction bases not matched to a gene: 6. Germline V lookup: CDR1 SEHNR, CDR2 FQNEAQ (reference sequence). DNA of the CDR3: TGTGCCAGCAGCCTCAACAGGGGGCAGTACGAGCAGTACTTC. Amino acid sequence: CASSLNRGQYEQYF.

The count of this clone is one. The CDR3 nucleotides are TGTGCCAGCTCACCACCCGGGGGATTCGAAAAACTGTTTTTT. Translation gives CASSPPGGFEKLFF. The rearrangement links TRBV18 to TRBJ1-4, with D possibly matching TRBD1 (5 bases). CDR1 and CDR2 from the germline V gene are KGHSH and LQKENI. The CDR3 has 14 residues. V lost 0 bases and J lost 8, with 10 bases in between. The entire variable domain, with the rest obtained from reference TRBV18 and TRBJ1-4, is as follows: NAGVMQNPRHLVRRRGQEARLRCSPMKGHSHVYWYRQLPEEGLKFMVYLQKENIIDESGMPKERFSAEFPKEGPSILRIQQVVRGDSAAYFCASSPPGGFEKLFFGSGTQLSVL.

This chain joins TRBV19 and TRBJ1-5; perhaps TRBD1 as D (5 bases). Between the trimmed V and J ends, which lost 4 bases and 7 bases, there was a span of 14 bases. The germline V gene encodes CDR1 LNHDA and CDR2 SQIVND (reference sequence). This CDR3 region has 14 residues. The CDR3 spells CASSSGAGRQPQHF. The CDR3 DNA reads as TGTGCCAGTAGTAGTGGGGCGGGGCGCCAGCCCCAGCATTTT.

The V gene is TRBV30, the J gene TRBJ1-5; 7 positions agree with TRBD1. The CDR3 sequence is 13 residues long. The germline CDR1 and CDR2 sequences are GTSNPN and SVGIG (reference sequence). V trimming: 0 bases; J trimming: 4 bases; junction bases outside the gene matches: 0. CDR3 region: CAWSVQGNQPQHF. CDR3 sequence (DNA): TGTGCCTGGAGTGTACAGGGGAATCAGCCCCAGCATTTT.

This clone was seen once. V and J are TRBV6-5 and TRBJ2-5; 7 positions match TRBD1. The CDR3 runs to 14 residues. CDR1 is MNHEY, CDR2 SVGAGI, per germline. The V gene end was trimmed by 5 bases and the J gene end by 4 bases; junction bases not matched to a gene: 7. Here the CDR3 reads CASSEGTVGETQYF. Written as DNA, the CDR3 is TGTGCCAGCAGTGAAGGGACAGTAGGAGAGACCCAGTACTTC.

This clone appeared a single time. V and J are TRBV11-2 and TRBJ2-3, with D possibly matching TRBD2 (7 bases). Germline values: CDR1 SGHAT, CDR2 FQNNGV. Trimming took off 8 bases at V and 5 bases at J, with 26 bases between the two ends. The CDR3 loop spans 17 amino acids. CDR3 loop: CASDRLAGRVDGDTQYF. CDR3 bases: TGTGCCAGCGACAGGTTAGCGGGCCGCGTTGACGGAGATACGCAGTATTTT.

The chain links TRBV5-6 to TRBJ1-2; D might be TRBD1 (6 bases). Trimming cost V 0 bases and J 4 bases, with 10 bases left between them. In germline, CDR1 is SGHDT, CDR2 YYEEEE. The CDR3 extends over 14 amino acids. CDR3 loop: CASSLDRVVYGYTF. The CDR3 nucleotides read TGTGCCAGCAGCTTGGACAGGGTTGTCTATGGCTACACCTTC.

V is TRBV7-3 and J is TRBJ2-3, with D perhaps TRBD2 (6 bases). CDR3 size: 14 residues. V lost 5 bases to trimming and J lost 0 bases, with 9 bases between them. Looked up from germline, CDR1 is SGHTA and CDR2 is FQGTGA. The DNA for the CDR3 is TGTGCCAGCAGCCCAGGGACTAGCACAGATACGCAGTATTTT. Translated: CASSPGTSTDTQYF.

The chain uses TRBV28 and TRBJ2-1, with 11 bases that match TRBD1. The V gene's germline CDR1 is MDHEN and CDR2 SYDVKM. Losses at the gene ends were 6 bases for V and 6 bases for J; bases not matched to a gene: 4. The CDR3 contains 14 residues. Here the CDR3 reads CASRPGQGGNEQFF. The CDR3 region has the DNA TGTGCCAGCAGGCCGGGACAGGGGGGCAATGAGCAGTTCTTC.

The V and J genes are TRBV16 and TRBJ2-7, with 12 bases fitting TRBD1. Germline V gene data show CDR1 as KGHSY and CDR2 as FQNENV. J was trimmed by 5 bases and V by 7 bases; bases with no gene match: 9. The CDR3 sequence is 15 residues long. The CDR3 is CASINPGTGGDEQYF. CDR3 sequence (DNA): TGTGCCAGCATCAACCCGGGGACAGGGGGCGACGAGCAGTACTTC.

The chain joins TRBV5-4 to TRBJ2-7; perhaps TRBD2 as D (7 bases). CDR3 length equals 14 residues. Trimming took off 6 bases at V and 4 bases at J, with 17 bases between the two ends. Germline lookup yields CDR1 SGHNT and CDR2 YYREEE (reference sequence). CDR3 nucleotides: TGTGCCAGCAACCAACAGGGAGGGACGTACGAGCAGTACTTC. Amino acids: CASNQQGGTYEQYF.

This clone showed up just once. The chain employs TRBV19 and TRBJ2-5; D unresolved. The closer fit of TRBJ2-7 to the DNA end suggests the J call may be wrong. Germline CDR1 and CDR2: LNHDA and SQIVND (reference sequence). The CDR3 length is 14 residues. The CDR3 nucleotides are TGTGCCAGTAGTATAGGCCAGGTCTCCTACGAGCAGTACTTC. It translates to CASSIGQVSYEQYF.

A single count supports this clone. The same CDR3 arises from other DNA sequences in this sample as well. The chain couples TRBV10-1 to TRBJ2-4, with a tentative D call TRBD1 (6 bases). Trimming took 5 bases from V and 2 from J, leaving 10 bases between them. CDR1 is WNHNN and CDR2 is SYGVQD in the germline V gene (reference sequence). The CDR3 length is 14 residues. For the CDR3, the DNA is TGCGCCAGCAGTCTACAGGGATCCAAAAACATTCAGTACTTC. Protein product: CASSLQGSKNIQYF.

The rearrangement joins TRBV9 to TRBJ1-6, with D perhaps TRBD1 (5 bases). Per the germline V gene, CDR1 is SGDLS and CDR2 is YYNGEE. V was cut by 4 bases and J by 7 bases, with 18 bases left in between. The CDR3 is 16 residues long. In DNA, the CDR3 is TGTGCCAGCAGCCCCACTGGGGGGGTGACAAATTCACCCCTCCACTTT. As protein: CASSPTGGVTNSPLHF.

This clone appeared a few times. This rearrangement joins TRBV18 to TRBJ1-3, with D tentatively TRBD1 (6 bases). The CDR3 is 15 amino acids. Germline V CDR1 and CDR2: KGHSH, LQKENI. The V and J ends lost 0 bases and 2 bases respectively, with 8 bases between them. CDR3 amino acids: CASSPPTGPGNTIYF. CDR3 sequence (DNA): TGTGCCAGCTCACCACCCACAGGGCCTGGAAACACCATATATTTT.

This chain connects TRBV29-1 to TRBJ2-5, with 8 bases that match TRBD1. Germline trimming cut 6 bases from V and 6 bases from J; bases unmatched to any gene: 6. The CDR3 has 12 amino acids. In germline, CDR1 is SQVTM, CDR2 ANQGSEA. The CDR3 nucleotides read TGCAGCGTCGAGACAGGGGAGAAGACCCAGTACTTC. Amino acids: CSVETGEKTQYF.

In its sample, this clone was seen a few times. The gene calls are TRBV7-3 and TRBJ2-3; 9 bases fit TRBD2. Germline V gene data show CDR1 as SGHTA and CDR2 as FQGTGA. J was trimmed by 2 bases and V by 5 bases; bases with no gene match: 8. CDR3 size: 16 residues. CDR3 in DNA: TGTGCCAGCAGCGTGACTAGCGGAATCTCCACAGATACGCAGTATTTT. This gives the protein CASSVTSGISTDTQYF.